The 32 T cell receptor beta chains listed next were all sequenced from one sample in a study of T cells in Graves' hyperthyroidism and ophthalmopathy. Researchers amplified the TCR beta CDR3 regions from RNA transcripts. First-round RT-PCR with HTBI primers amplified the TCR CDR3 region. TCRdb reanalysed the multiplex PCR reads using MiXCR and keeps one entry per CDR3 protein. The profile shows fewer than 750,000 distinct CDR3 sequences, 14% to 15% of them singletons. What was sequenced was blood. The receptors were gathered from a woman between 40 and 55 years old with Graves' ophthalmopathy.

This clonotype was seen ten or more times. This rearrangement joins TRBV4-2 to TRBJ2-7; tentatively, D is TRBD2 (5 bases). Germline CDR1 LGHNA, CDR2 YNFKEQ. There are 15 residues in the CDR3. Trimming took off 0 bases at V and 3 bases at J, with 12 bases between the two ends. CDR3 region: CASSQEREGYYEQYF. In DNA form, the CDR3 reads TGTGCCAGCAGCCAAGAACGGGAAGGGTACTACGAGCAGTACTTC.

A word on this clonotype: This is likely a read error, given that the CDR3 carries no conserved phenylalanine or tryptophan at its end. The chain couples TRBV29-1 to TRBJ2-7; TRBD1 matches at 9 bases. Looked up from germline, CDR1 is SQVTM and CDR2 is ANQGSEA. V shed 6 bases, J shed 7 bases, and the junction held 10 bases outside the gene matches. This CDR3 has 13 amino acids. CDR3 coding DNA: TGCAGCGTCCCCCGGGACAGGGCGGGGGAGCAGTACCTC. Protein product: CSVPRDRAGEQYL.

The V call is TRBV6-1, the J call TRBJ2-2, with TRBD2 matching over 9 bases. This CDR3 contains 14 residues. Germline V CDR1 and CDR2: MNHNS, SASEGT. The V and J ends lost 6 bases and 7 bases, in that order; junction bases with no gene match: 6. This chain's CDR3 is CASRELAGVGELFF. DNA of the CDR3: TGTGCCAGCAGGGAATTAGCGGGGGTCGGGGAGCTGTTTTTT.

The rearrangement uses TRBV6-2 or TRBV6-3 and TRBJ2-1, with D perhaps assigned TRBD1 or TRBD2 (6 bases each). The CDR3 spans 18 residues. V was clipped by 2 bases and J by 2 bases, with 19 bases between them. From germline, CDR1 is MNHEY and CDR2 SVGEGT. The CDR3 protein is CASSYPAQGGLTYNEQFF. The DNA of the CDR3 is TGTGCCAGCAGTTACCCCGCCCAAGGGGGGCTAACCTACAATGAGCAGTTCTTC.

The sample holds many counts of this clonotype. This chain links TRBV6-5 with TRBJ2-7; D could derive from TRBD1 or TRBD2 (5 bases each). The CDR3 is made up of 15 amino acids. CDR1 is MNHEY and CDR2 is SVGAGI in the germline V gene. Trimming took off 6 bases at V and 2 bases at J, with 17 bases between the two ends. The CDR3 region is CASSVLGTEAYEQYF. The CDR3 DNA reads as TGTGCCAGCAGCGTTTTAGGGACGGAGGCCTACGAGCAGTACTTC.

The CDR3 spells CASTDGGDQPQHF. CDR3 coding DNA: TGCGCCAGCACCGACGGAGGGGATCAGCCCCAGCATTTT. The V and J genes are TRBV10-2 and TRBJ1-5; D is possibly TRBD1 (5 bases). CDR1 and CDR2 (germline): WSHSY, SAAADI. The germline V and J ends were trimmed by 7 bases and 5 bases, with 12 bases remaining between them. The CDR3 is 13 residues long.

This clonotype has ten or more counts. The V and J genes are TRBV6-2 or TRBV6-3 and TRBJ1-5; 9 nucleotides align to TRBD1. V lost 4 bases and J lost 3; bases outside the gene matches: 16. The CDR3 is 19 residues long. The germline CDR1 and CDR2 sequences are MNHEY and SVGEGT. CDR3 protein: CASSSPGGRGTGNNQPQHF. Here the CDR3 DNA reads TGTGCCAGCAGTTCTCCAGGTGGCAGGGGGACAGGGAACAATCAGCCCCAGCATTTT.

The chain uses TRBV7-3 and TRBJ2-3; no definite D call. V lost 5 bases to trimming and J lost 5 bases, with 14 bases between them. The CDR3 has 14 amino acids. Germline loops: CDR1 SGHTA, CDR2 FQGTGA. The CDR3 loop reads CASSQQPKGDTQYF. The CDR3 DNA reads as TGTGCCAGCAGCCAGCAGCCGAAGGGAGATACGCAGTATTTT.

This clonotype has at least ten counts. J is TRBJ2-7 and V is TRBV6-2 or TRBV6-3; the D gene is possibly TRBD2 (6 bases). The V gene's germline CDR1 is MNHEY and CDR2 SVGEGT. The CDR3 runs 13 residues. The V gene lost 6 bases and the J gene lost 12 bases, with 21 bases spanning the gap. The CDR3 spells CASRLGAGASRYF. In nucleotides, the CDR3 is TGTGCCAGCAGACTCGGAGCGGGCGCGAGCAGGTACTTC.

This clonotype was observed many times. The chain recombines TRBV12-3 or TRBV12-4 with TRBJ1-1; maybe TRBD1 (6 bases). Trimming cost V 4 bases and J 6 bases, with 15 bases left between them. The CDR3 length is 14 residues. CDR3 region: CASSYALGGSEAFF. The CDR3 region has the DNA TGTGCCAGCAGTTACGCCTTGGGGGGCTCTGAAGCTTTCTTT.

The gene calls are TRBV20-1 and TRBJ2-2; D might be TRBD1 (5 bases). This CDR3 region has 18 residues. Trimming stripped 0 bases from V and 5 bases from J, with 22 bases between. CDR1 DFQATT and CDR2 SNEGSKA come from the germline V gene (reference sequence). The CDR3 bases are TGCAGTGCTAGAGAGGGCAGGGAACCTTGGGTAGCTACCGGGGAGCTGTTTTTT. Protein product: CSAREGREPWVATGELFF.

This clonotype was observed many times. This chain uses TRBV13 with TRBJ2-5; perhaps D is TRBD1 or TRBD2 (7 bases each). Germline values: CDR1 PRHDT, CDR2 FYEKMQ (reference sequence). CDR3 length: 17 residues. V lost 8 bases and J 3 bases, leaving 25 bases between the germline ends. The CDR3 DNA reads as TGTGCCAGCGCCCCCCAGGGGGGAGCGGGATCCAAAGAGACCCAGTACTTC. Encoded protein: CASAPQGGAGSKETQYF.

This clonotype was seen only a few times. The chain uses TRBV6-1 and TRBJ2-5, with D possibly being TRBD1 (5 bases). The CDR3 runs to 14 residues. Germline V gene sequence: CDR1 MNHNS, CDR2 SASEGT. Trimming took 1 base from V and 6 from J, leaving 12 bases between them. In DNA, the CDR3 is TGTGCCAGCAGTGAAGGCTGGCAGGGAAAGACCCAGTACTTC. Translation: CASSEGWQGKTQYF.

This clonotype was recorded at least ten times. This sequence joins TRBV12-3 or TRBV12-4 and TRBJ2-3; D unresolved. V dropped 5 bases and J dropped 4 bases, with 19 bases sitting between them. The CDR3 totals 16 residues. The CDR3 nucleotides read TGTGCCAGCAGTCGACCCACTCGGACGGTGGCAGATACGCAGTATTTT. Translating gives CASSRPTRTVADTQYF.

This chain links TRBV7-3 with TRBJ2-7, with D maybe TRBD1 (6 bases). Trimming cost V 3 bases and J 1 base, with 10 bases left between them. Germline lookup yields CDR1 SGHTA and CDR2 FQGTGA. The CDR3 has 14 amino acids. CDR3 in amino acids: CASSFNRASYEQYF. The CDR3 bases are TGTGCCAGCAGCTTCAACAGGGCTTCCTACGAGCAGTACTTC.

This clonotype was observed a few times. The rearrangement joins TRBV5-1 to TRBJ2-2, with D perhaps TRBD2 (6 bases). Trimming took off 3 bases at V and 6 bases at J, with 12 bases between the two ends. This CDR3 is 14 amino acids long. Per germline, CDR1 SGHRS and CDR2 YFSETQ. Here the CDR3 DNA reads TGCGCCAGCAGCTCCGTCCCGGGGGCCGGGGAGCTGTTTTTT. Protein: CASSSVPGAGELFF. Full variable domain (rest looked up from reference TRBV5-1 and TRBJ2-2): KAGVTQTPRYLIKTRGQQVTLSCSPISGHRSVSWYQQTPGQGLQFLFEYFSETQRNKGNFPGRFSGRQFSNSRSEMNVSTLELGDSALYLCASSSVPGAGELFFGEGSRLTVL.

The sample holds a few counts of this clonotype. The rearrangement joins TRBV5-1 to TRBJ1-1; tentatively, D is TRBD1 (5 bases). Trimming took off 4 bases at V and 0 bases at J, with 13 bases between the two ends. The CDR3 has 15 residues. Germline V gives CDR1 SGHRS, CDR2 YFSETQ. DNA of the CDR3: TGCGCCAGCAGCCCGGGGGGGGGAGTGAACACTGAAGCTTTCTTT. This sequence encodes CASSPGGGVNTEAFF.

This clonotype was recorded at least ten times. The V and J genes are TRBV19 and TRBJ1-2, with TRBD1 as a possible D gene (6 bases). V gave up 1 base and J gave up 9 bases, with 9 bases separating them. This CDR3 contains 12 residues. Germline CDR1 reads LNHDA; CDR2 reads SQIVND (reference sequence). In DNA form, the CDR3 reads TGTGCCAGTAGTATAGGCGGGACAAGCTACACCTTC. Amino acid sequence: CASSIGGTSYTF.

This clonotype was found many times. This chain joins TRBV12-3 or TRBV12-4 and TRBJ1-5, with 12 bases that match TRBD1. Unmatched junction bases numbered 7, after V lost 0 bases and J lost 7 bases. CDR3 length: 17 amino acids. The CDR3 coding sequence is TGTGCCAGCAGTTTAGCGCTGGGACAGGGGGCAGGACAGCCCCAGCATTTT. Amino acids: CASSLALGQGAGQPQHF.

The table lists this clonotype with many counts. This chain links TRBV29-1 with TRBJ2-2, with D perhaps matching TRBD1 (5 bases). The CDR3 runs 15 residues. CDR1 is SQVTM, CDR2 ANQGSEA, per germline. Trimming shortened V by 2 bases and J by 1 base, and 11 bases separated the two germline ends. CDR3 region: CSVEFRGLNTGELFF. In DNA form, the CDR3 reads TGCAGCGTTGAATTTAGGGGTCTGAACACCGGGGAGCTGTTTTTT.

A few counts support this clonotype. The chain links TRBV7-9 to TRBJ1-1; the D is unclear. The CDR3 sequence is 13 residues long. V was shortened by 2 bases and J by 10 bases, with 14 bases between the two germline ends. The V gene's germline CDR1 is SEHNR and CDR2 FQNEAQ (reference sequence). CDR3: CASSLSRLKGAFF. CDR3 coding DNA: TGTGCCAGCAGCTTATCCCGGTTAAAGGGAGCTTTCTTT.

This sequence joins TRBV2 and TRBJ2-4, with TRBD2 matching 11 bases. Looked up from germline, CDR1 is SNHLY and CDR2 is FYNNEI. The CDR3 covers 19 residues. V shed 0 bases, J shed 2 bases, and the junction held 9 bases outside the gene matches. For the CDR3, the DNA is TGTGCCAGCAGTGAAGCGCTTGGGCTAGCGGGAGGCCCCAAAAACATTCAGTACTTC. It yields the protein CASSEALGLAGGPKNIQYF.

In its sample, this clonotype was seen many times. The chain uses TRBV20-1 and TRBJ1-5; 7 bases match TRBD1. Germline-derived CDR1 and CDR2 are DFQATT and SNEGSKA (reference sequence). The CDR3 runs to 13 residues. V shed 6 bases, J shed 6 bases, and the junction held 8 bases outside the gene matches. Here the CDR3 DNA reads TGCAGTGCAATAACAAACAGGGGTCAGCCCCAGCATTTT. Translated: CSAITNRGQPQHF.

This chain links TRBV13 with TRBJ1-1; the D is unclear. Trimming pared 5 bases from V and 4 bases from J, leaving 14 bases between. Germline lookup yields CDR1 PRHDT and CDR2 FYEKMQ (reference sequence). This CDR3 comprises 14 residues. CDR3 DNA: TGTGCCAGCAGCCAAAAGAGGGCGGGCACTGAAGCTTTCTTT. It encodes CASSQKRAGTEAFF. Full variable domain (rest looked up from reference TRBV13 and TRBJ1-1): AAGVIQSPRHLIKEKRETATLKCYPIPRHDTVYWYQQGPGQDPQFLISFYEKMQSDKGSIPDRFSAQQFSDYHSELNMSSLELGDSALYFCASSQKRAGTEAFFGQGTRLTVV.

The table lists this clonotype with a few counts. This rearrangement joins TRBV9 to TRBJ1-5, with TRBD1 as a possible D gene (5 bases). Germline CDR1 reads SGDLS; CDR2 reads YYNGEE. CDR3 length: 13 residues. V was cut by 3 bases and J by 6 bases, with 10 bases left in between. The CDR3 spells CASSADDSQPQHF. The CDR3 bases are TGTGCCAGCAGCGCCGACGACAGTCAGCCCCAGCATTTT.

The gene calls are TRBV7-2 and TRBJ1-5; no clear D. Trimming left V 1 base short and J 7 bases short, with 11 bases between. The CDR3 totals 14 residues. CDR1 SGHTA and CDR2 FQGNSA come from the germline V gene. The CDR3 DNA follows: TGTGCCAGCAGCTTAGTACCAGATGGCCAGCCCCAGCATTTT. It encodes CASSLVPDGQPQHF.

The chain carries TRBV2 and TRBJ1-5; D ambiguous. CDR1 and CDR2 (germline): SNHLY, FYNNEI. The CDR3 has 16 residues. The ends were cut back, 4 bases at V and 0 bases at J, with 13 bases in the middle. CDR3 nucleotides: TGTGCCAGCAGTGCTGACGGGGTGGCTAGCAATCAGCCCCAGCATTTT. This sequence encodes CASSADGVASNQPQHF.

This clonotype was counted ten times or more. This chain joins TRBV27 and TRBJ2-7; D call uncertain. Looked up from germline, CDR1 is MNHEY and CDR2 is SMNVEV (reference sequence). The V gene lost 3 bases and the J gene lost 2 bases, with 11 bases spanning the gap. CDR3 length: 14 amino acids. Here the CDR3 DNA reads TGTGCCAGCAGTTTGGCGGAGACCCCCTACGAGCAGTACTTC. Protein sequence: CASSLAETPYEQYF.

This clonotype was counted many times. The chain links TRBV6-1 to TRBJ2-7, with 13 bases fitting TRBD2. This CDR3 is built from 14 residues. Germline CDR1 is MNHNS and CDR2 is SASEGT. The V segment lost 6 bases and the J segment 4 bases; nucleotides outside the gene matches: 3. Here the CDR3 DNA reads TGTGCCAGCAGCGGGACTAGCGGGAAGTACGAGCAGTACTTC. Protein product: CASSGTSGKYEQYF.

This clonotype has more than one count but fewer than ten. The rearrangement links TRBV18 to TRBJ2-7, with 7 nucleotides matching TRBD1. The CDR3 has 14 amino acids. J lost 3 bases, V lost 1 base, and 3 bases had no gene match. Germline V lookup: CDR1 KGHSH, CDR2 LQKENI. The CDR3 region is CASSPQGAYYEQYF. The DNA of the CDR3 is TGTGCCAGCTCACCACAGGGGGCGTACTACGAGCAGTACTTC.

This clonotype was counted at least ten times. V and J are TRBV19 and TRBJ1-5; maybe TRBD1 (5 bases). This CDR3 comprises 14 residues. With 2 bases removed from V and 4 bases from J, the gap between germline ends came to 9 bases. CDR1 is LNHDA and CDR2 is SQIVND in the germline V gene (reference sequence). The CDR3 is CASSISSGNQPQHF. CDR3 DNA: TGTGCCAGTAGTATAAGCTCAGGGAATCAGCCCCAGCATTTT.

In its sample, this clonotype was seen many times. The chain has TRBV10-3 and TRBJ1-5, with 7 positions matching TRBD1. J gave up 3 bases and V 6 bases, and 8 bases lay outside the gene matches. CDR1 is ENHRY and CDR2 is SYGVKD in the germline V gene. CDR3 length: 15 amino acids. The DNA of the CDR3 is TGTGCCATCAGCCCGGACAGGATCGTCAATCAGCCCCAGCATTTT. This codes for CAISPDRIVNQPQHF.